This TCR delta chain appears in the sequencing data of a study of gamma-delta T cells after stem cell transplantation. Germline V gene lookup returns CDR1 GEAIGNYY and CDR2 EKD. The ends lost 4 bases at V and 0 bases at J; junction bases unmatched: 5. This CDR3 has 15 amino acids. TCRdb redid the clone calls on the RT-PCR reads with CATT. Of nearly 2,500 delta-chain clones listed, 25% to 35% are singletons. This clone was found a few times. The V gene is TRDV2, the J gene TRDJ1, with 9 bases matching TRDD3. The material sequenced was gamma-delta T cells. The clonotype originates from a human donor. It is not recorded whose cells these are; they may come from a transplant donor. This chain's CDR3 is CACEQLGEYTDKLIF. The DNA for the CDR3 is TGTGCCTGTGAACAACTGGGGGAGTACACCGATAAACTCATCTTT.